The 6 T cell receptor beta chains below were found in one sample sequenced in a study of cytomegalovirus exposure and HLA in healthy donors. PCR employed 60 Vbeta and 13 Jbeta primers. Libraries were prepared by immunoSEQ multiplex PCR; TCRdb keeps only in-frame clonotypes and omits some of them. The data contain about 67,000 clones, more than 80% of them singletons. Sequenced sample: PBMCs. The receptors were gathered from a woman younger than 45 in good health and CMV-seropositive.

The CDR3 protein is CASSLGLTSFNEKLFF. CDR3 nucleotides: TGTGCCAGCAGCTTAGGGTTAACTTCATTCAATGAAAAACTGTTTTTT. The chain joins TRBV7-6 to TRBJ1-4; D gene uncertain. The V gene's germline CDR1 is SGHVS and CDR2 FNYEAQ. Trimming left V 1 base short and J 5 bases short, with 14 bases between. The CDR3 consists of 16 residues. Full variable domain (rest looked up from reference TRBV7-6 and TRBJ1-4): GAGVSQSPRYKVTKRGQDVALRCDPISGHVSLYWYRQALGQGPEFLTYFNYEAQQDKSGLPNDRFSAERPEGSISTLTIQRTEQRDSAMYRCASSLGLTSFNEKLFFGSGTQLSVL.

The chain employs TRBV9 and TRBJ2-1; 15 bases are a match to TRBD2. The V gene end was trimmed by 3 bases and the J gene end by 2 bases; junction bases not matched to a gene: 6. This CDR3 has 18 amino acids. Germline loops: CDR1 SGDLS, CDR2 YYNGEE. CDR3 coding DNA: TGTGCCAGCAGCGGCACTCGGACTAGCGGGAGGGCCTACAATGAGCAGTTCTTC. Protein: CASSGTRTSGRAYNEQFF.

This chain uses TRBV7-6 with TRBJ2-1; TRBD2 matches at 13 bases. Trimming took 4 bases from V and 9 from J; bases not matched to a gene: 6. The CDR3 totals 15 residues. CDR1 and CDR2 (germline): SGHVS, FNYEAQ. The CDR3 sequence: CASSSGLAGMTEQFF. The DNA for the CDR3 is TGTGCCAGCAGCTCGGGACTAGCGGGAATGACTGAGCAGTTCTTC.

This clone was observed a handful of times. The J gene is TRBJ2-7, the V gene TRBV10-1, with 9 nucleotides matching TRBD2. The CDR3 loop spans 15 amino acids. V shed 2 bases and J 5 bases; nucleotides not matched to a gene: 7. Germline V gives CDR1 WNHNN, CDR2 SYGVQD (reference sequence). The CDR3 sequence: CASSEGAGGPHEQYF. The CDR3 DNA follows: TGCGCCAGCAGTGAGGGAGCGGGAGGTCCCCACGAGCAGTACTTC.

This clone occurred a few times. This chain joins TRBV6-1 and TRBJ2-3, with TRBD1 as a possible D gene (6 bases). CDR1 MNHNS and CDR2 SASEGT come from the germline V gene. CDR3 length: 15 residues. Trimming removed 2 bases from V and 7 bases from J, with 16 bases in between. CDR3 amino acids: CASSEPGHSPHTQYF. DNA for the CDR3: TGTGCCAGCAGTGAACCGGGACACTCGCCCCATACGCAGTATTTT.

The V gene is TRBV19, the J gene TRBJ1-4; the D is unclear. CDR3 length: 15 residues. V gave up 7 bases and J gave up 3 bases, with 15 bases separating them. CDR1 is LNHDA and CDR2 is SQIVND in the germline V gene (reference sequence). The CDR3 here is CASTSPGLANEKLFF. The CDR3 DNA is TGTGCCAGTACCTCCCCCGGTCTTGCTAATGAAAAACTGTTTTTT.